This is a list of T cell receptor beta chains from one sample in a study of cytomegalovirus exposure and HLA in healthy donors. The method was immunoSEQ multiplex PCR; TCRdb's version includes in-frame clones alone and lacks a portion of them. This sample yields 150,000 to 200,000 clones, of which about three quarters are seen a single time; over 2.5% belongs to the top ten. Sequences were obtained from PBMCs. All receptors derive from a female donor in good health and CMV-seronegative. CDR3s include the opening cysteine and the closing phenylalanine or tryptophan.

v_gene,CDR3aa
TRBV6-1,CASTTRGQARPQHF
TRBV4-2,CASSQEGGTAPNYGYTF
TRBV2,CASRPGGFGSYEQYF
TRBV6-6,CATGEQFF
TRBV4-3,CASSPEASGYTGELFF
TRBV27,CASHSGGSYNEQFF
TRBV7-2,CASSRTSGGADEQFF
TRBV21-1,CASSKAGRGLGTGELFF
TRBV2,CASSVASTHNEQFF
TRBV4-2,CASSRGSGRALGELFF
TRBV28,CASLAAGREAGYTF
TRBV2,CASSTGDLTQYF
TRBV7-2,CASSSWDTYGYTF
TRBV30,CAWSAHGWGYTF
TRBV6-5,CASSPEGFGPYEQYF
TRBV7-9,CASSSAGRGPYEQYF
TRBV5-1,CASSLERTGDEQFF
TRBV14,CASSQNRGRHEQYF
TRBV27,CASSLRPDGNYEQYF
TRBV9,CASSADSRTEAEAFF
TRBV5-6,CASSFDRAETQYF
TRBV14,CASSQDLNPRAEAFF
TRBV4-1,CASSPRDLSSYEQYF
TRBV30,CAWSTGIWQGFF
TRBV4-2,CASSQVEQGRTEAFF
TRBV28,CASTALGEKLFF
TRBV7-9,CASSHPPSLTGDSYEQYF
TRBV7-9,CASSTYSQTYYGYTF
TRBV4-1,CASSGQHGSYGYTF
TRBV10-1,CASSEGGNRYEQYF
TRBV15,CATSTRRGTGTDEQYF
TRBV2,CATVQETNYGYTF
TRBV4-3,CASSQDTGGNTEAFF
TRBV7-2,CASSLTGSSGELFF
TRBV18,CASSPPGLNNYGYTF
TRBV28,CASIEGGTSGISDNEQFF
TRBV19,CASTPGQNQPQHF
TRBV7-2,CASSLARQGPYNEQFF
TRBV4-3,CASSQELWGVGRETQYF
TRBV27,CATVGLAGAGELFF
TRBV7-9,CASSPRTGENTEAFF
TRBV4-1,CASSSIYNEQFF
TRBV9,CASSQRTSGGEQFF
TRBV6-5,CASSRDRGYTEAFF